The 22 T cell receptor beta chains presented below share a single source sample, sequenced in a study of blood T cell repertoires in COVID-19. Libraries were prepared by immunoSEQ multiplex PCR; TCRdb keeps only in-frame clonotypes and omits some of them. The sample lists about 480,000 clones; 88% were seen once. Specimen: PBMCs or T cells enriched from blood (not recorded which). Source of these receptors: a woman in her 40s who had recovered from COVID-19.

The chain is built from TRBV12-3 or TRBV12-4 and TRBJ2-1; weak D call: TRBD2 (5 bases). This CDR3 is built from 13 residues. V was pared by 5 bases and J by 6 bases, with 11 bases between. In DNA, the CDR3 is TGTGCCAGCAGTCCTGAGGGTGGCAATGAGCAGTTCTTC. This gives the protein CASSPEGGNEQFF.

The chain has TRBV7-9 and TRBJ1-1; D remains ambiguous. Per germline, CDR1 SEHNR and CDR2 FQNEAQ (reference sequence). Trimming shortened V by 2 bases and J by 6 bases, and 19 bases separated the two germline ends. This CDR3 has 16 residues. The CDR3 coding sequence is TGTGCCAGCAGCTTAATATTCGGTGGTGGAGGCGCTGAAGCTTTCTTT. It codes for CASSLIFGGGGAEAFF.

This clone has only one observation. V is TRBV7-2 and J is TRBJ1-2, with D possibly matching TRBD1 (5 bases). The CDR3 spans 14 residues. Trimming removed 5 bases from V and 7 bases from J, with 17 bases in between. Germline CDR1 reads SGHTA; CDR2 reads FQGNSA. CDR3 nucleotide sequence: TGTGCCAGCAGCCCGACGGGGGTACTCAGTGGCTACACCTTC. Translating gives CASSPTGVLSGYTF.

The rearrangement joins TRBV19 to TRBJ2-1; 10 bases map to TRBD2. The CDR3 extends over 14 amino acids. The germline V gene encodes CDR1 LNHDA and CDR2 SQIVND (reference sequence). The V segment lost 10 bases and the J segment 9 bases; nucleotides outside the gene matches: 12. For the CDR3, the DNA is TGTGCCACCTCAGCGGGAGGGCGGGCTGGTGAGCAGTTCTTC. Protein: CATSAGGRAGEQFF.

The chain is built from TRBV27 and TRBJ2-7, with D unclear. Germline values: CDR1 MNHEY, CDR2 SMNVEV (reference sequence). The CDR3 length is 14 residues. Trimming left V 8 bases short and J 4 bases short, with 18 bases between. The CDR3 DNA reads as TGTGCCAGCTCCCCGACCGGCAGGCTGTACGAGCAGTACTTC. Translation gives CASSPTGRLYEQYF.

J is TRBJ2-3 and V is TRBV10-3, with a tentative D call TRBD2 (6 bases). Between the trimmed V and J ends, which lost 9 bases and 0 bases, there was a span of 25 bases. This CDR3 is 18 amino acids long. Germline V gene lookup returns CDR1 ENHRY and CDR2 SYGVKD. CDR3 amino acids: CAIKGGTRDRTSTDTQYF. DNA of the CDR3: TGTGCCATAAAGGGCGGGACCCGGGATCGAACTAGCACAGATACGCAGTATTTT.

The chain links TRBV15 to TRBJ2-1; TRBD2 agrees at 9 bases. The length of the CDR3 is 15 residues. The germline V gene encodes CDR1 LNHNV and CDR2 YYDKDF (reference sequence). With V trimmed by 1 base and J by 7 bases, 5 bases remained unmatched. The chain's CDR3 is CATSRARGRVNEQFF. In nucleotides, the CDR3 is TGTGCCACCAGCAGAGCTCGCGGGAGGGTAAATGAGCAGTTCTTC.

The CDR3 DNA sequence: TGCAGTGCTAGTCCCCTAGCGGGAGCCCACGAGCAGTACTTC. This gives the protein CSASPLAGAHEQYF. This rearrangement joins TRBV20-1 to TRBJ2-7, with 10 bases matching TRBD2. Unmatched junction bases numbered 7, after V lost 3 bases and J lost 5 bases. The CDR3 has 14 amino acids. Germline assignment: CDR1 DFQATT and CDR2 SNEGSKA (reference sequence).

This chain uses TRBV10-3 with TRBJ2-7; 9 nucleotides match TRBD2. This CDR3 is 16 amino acids long. CDR1 is ENHRY, CDR2 SYGVKD, per germline. Trimming at V came to 4 bases and at J to 2 bases, leaving 9 bases not matched to a gene. CDR3 loop: CAISGLWASGTYEQYF. CDR3 coding DNA: TGTGCCATCAGTGGGTTATGGGCTAGCGGGACCTACGAGCAGTACTTC.

The chain is built from TRBV7-2 and TRBJ2-3; perhaps TRBD1 as D (6 bases). CDR1 and CDR2 (germline): SGHTA, FQGNSA. V was trimmed by 5 bases and J by 0 bases, leaving 12 bases between them. This CDR3 is built from 15 residues. The CDR3 loop is CASSTLGASTDTQYF. In DNA form, the CDR3 reads TGTGCCAGCAGCACCCTGGGGGCTAGCACAGATACGCAGTATTTT.

This clone was seen just once. The genes are TRBV9 and TRBJ2-5, with D uncertain. There are 12 residues in the CDR3. Germline CDR1 SGDLS, CDR2 YYNGEE. V was clipped by 0 bases and J by 3 bases, with 3 bases between them. The CDR3 protein is CASSVAEETQYF. The CDR3 DNA reads as TGTGCCAGCAGCGTAGCCGAAGAGACCCAGTACTTC.

V gene TRBV5-6 combines with J gene TRBJ2-3; maybe TRBD1 (7 bases). This CDR3 contains 15 residues. The ends were cut back, 0 bases at V and 4 bases at J, with 12 bases in the middle. Germline CDR1 is SGHDT and CDR2 is YYEEEE. The CDR3 here is CASSLGQGLSDTQYF. Written as DNA, the CDR3 is TGTGCCAGCAGCTTGGGACAGGGACTCTCAGATACGCAGTATTTT.

CDR3 residues: CASSITSGLSYEQYF. In DNA form, the CDR3 reads TGTGCCAGCAGTATAACATCGGGACTCTCCTACGAGCAGTACTTC. The chain employs TRBV11-2 and TRBJ2-7; the D gene is possibly TRBD2 (6 bases). V lost 6 bases and J 0 bases, leaving 15 bases between the germline ends. There are 15 residues in the CDR3. The germline V gene encodes CDR1 SGHAT and CDR2 FQNNGV. The full variable domain, with the rest looked up from reference TRBV11-2 and TRBJ2-7, is EAGVAQSPRYKIIEKRQSVAFWCNPISGHATLYWYQQILGQGPKLLIQFQNNGVVDDSQLPKDRFSAERLKGVDSTLKIQPAKLEDSAVYLCASSITSGLSYEQYFGPGTRLTVT.

The gene calls are TRBV6-5 and TRBJ1-2, with 7 bases identical to TRBD1. With 0 bases clipped from V and 8 bases from J, the junction kept 6 bases outside the gene matches. The CDR3 has 14 residues. CDR1 and CDR2 from the germline V gene are MNHEY and SVGAGI. The CDR3 protein is CASSYSRRGLGYTF. The CDR3 DNA reads TGTGCCAGCAGTTACTCGAGAAGGGGGCTCGGCTACACCTTC.

V usage is TRBV7-2 and J usage is TRBJ1-6, with no clear D. Per germline, CDR1 SGHTA and CDR2 FQGNSA. V dropped 2 bases and J dropped 5 bases, with 10 bases sitting between them. CDR3 length equals 15 residues. This CDR3 reads CASSLLGSNNSPLHF. The CDR3 DNA is TGTGCCAGCAGCTTATTGGGCAGCAATAATTCACCCCTCCACTTT.

The CDR3 loop is CAAYTPYLAGAPYNEQFF. Here the CDR3 DNA reads TGTGCCGCCTATACCCCATACCTTGCGGGAGCCCCCTACAATGAGCAGTTCTTC. This chain links TRBV25-1 with TRBJ2-1; TRBD2 aligns across 7 bases. Germline V gives CDR1 MGHDK, CDR2 SYGVNS. Trimming cost V 11 bases and J 2 bases; bases outside gene matches: 21. This CDR3 has 18 residues.

J is TRBJ1-6 and V is TRBV6-5; 9 bases are a match to TRBD1. Germline lookup yields CDR1 MNHEY and CDR2 SVGAGI. V dropped 4 bases and J dropped 9; count of bases not matched to a gene: 7. There are 15 residues in the CDR3. The CDR3 sequence is CASSFRTGEVSPLHF. The CDR3 nucleotides are TGTGCCAGCAGTTTCCGGACAGGGGAGGTTTCACCCCTCCACTTT.

V usage is TRBV11-2 and J usage is TRBJ2-3, with D possibly being TRBD2 (6 bases). CDR1 SGHAT and CDR2 FQNNGV come from the germline V gene. The CDR3 runs to 12 residues. V lost 5 bases and J 6 bases, leaving 9 bases between the germline ends. The CDR3 DNA reads as TGTGCCAGCAGCGCGGCGGGGGATACGCAGTATTTT. Residues: CASSAAGDTQYF.

Only a few counts were recorded for this clone. The genes are TRBV11-2 and TRBJ2-1, with TRBD2 matching over 7 bases. The CDR3 spans 16 residues. CDR1 and CDR2 from the germline V gene are SGHAT and FQNNGV. Trimming cost V 0 bases and J 3 bases; bases outside gene matches: 5. In nucleotides, the CDR3 is TGTGCCAGCAGCTTAGATACGACTAGCTACTACAATGAGCAGTTCTTC. Protein: CASSLDTTSYYNEQFF.

The chain has TRBV27 and TRBJ2-7, with 7 bases fitting TRBD1. This CDR3 comprises 14 residues. The J segment lost 4 bases and the V segment lost 5 bases, leaving 8 bases of the junction unmatched. Looked up from germline, CDR1 is MNHEY and CDR2 is SMNVEV (reference sequence). The CDR3 DNA reads TGTGCCAGCAGTCCAAGACAGGGCGGGTACGAGCAGTACTTC. This translates into CASSPRQGGYEQYF.

V gene TRBV5-8 combines with J gene TRBJ1-1, with unresolved D. Germline CDR1 reads SGHTS; CDR2 reads YDEGEE. This CDR3 has 16 residues. Between the trimmed V and J ends, which lost 1 base and 0 bases, there was a span of 13 bases. CDR3 in DNA: TGTGCCAGCAGCTTGCCAGGCCCGACCTTGAACACTGAAGCTTTCTTT. Translated, it gives CASSLPGPTLNTEAFF.

The rearrangement links TRBV4-3 to TRBJ1-2; maybe TRBD1 (6 bases). The CDR3 is 15 residues long. CDR1 LGHNA and CDR2 YSLEER come from the germline V gene. The V gene lost 1 base and the J gene lost 3 bases, with 12 bases spanning the gap. CDR3 loop: CASSQVTGRYYGYTF. The DNA for the CDR3 is TGCGCCAGCAGCCAAGTAACAGGGCGGTACTATGGCTACACCTTC.